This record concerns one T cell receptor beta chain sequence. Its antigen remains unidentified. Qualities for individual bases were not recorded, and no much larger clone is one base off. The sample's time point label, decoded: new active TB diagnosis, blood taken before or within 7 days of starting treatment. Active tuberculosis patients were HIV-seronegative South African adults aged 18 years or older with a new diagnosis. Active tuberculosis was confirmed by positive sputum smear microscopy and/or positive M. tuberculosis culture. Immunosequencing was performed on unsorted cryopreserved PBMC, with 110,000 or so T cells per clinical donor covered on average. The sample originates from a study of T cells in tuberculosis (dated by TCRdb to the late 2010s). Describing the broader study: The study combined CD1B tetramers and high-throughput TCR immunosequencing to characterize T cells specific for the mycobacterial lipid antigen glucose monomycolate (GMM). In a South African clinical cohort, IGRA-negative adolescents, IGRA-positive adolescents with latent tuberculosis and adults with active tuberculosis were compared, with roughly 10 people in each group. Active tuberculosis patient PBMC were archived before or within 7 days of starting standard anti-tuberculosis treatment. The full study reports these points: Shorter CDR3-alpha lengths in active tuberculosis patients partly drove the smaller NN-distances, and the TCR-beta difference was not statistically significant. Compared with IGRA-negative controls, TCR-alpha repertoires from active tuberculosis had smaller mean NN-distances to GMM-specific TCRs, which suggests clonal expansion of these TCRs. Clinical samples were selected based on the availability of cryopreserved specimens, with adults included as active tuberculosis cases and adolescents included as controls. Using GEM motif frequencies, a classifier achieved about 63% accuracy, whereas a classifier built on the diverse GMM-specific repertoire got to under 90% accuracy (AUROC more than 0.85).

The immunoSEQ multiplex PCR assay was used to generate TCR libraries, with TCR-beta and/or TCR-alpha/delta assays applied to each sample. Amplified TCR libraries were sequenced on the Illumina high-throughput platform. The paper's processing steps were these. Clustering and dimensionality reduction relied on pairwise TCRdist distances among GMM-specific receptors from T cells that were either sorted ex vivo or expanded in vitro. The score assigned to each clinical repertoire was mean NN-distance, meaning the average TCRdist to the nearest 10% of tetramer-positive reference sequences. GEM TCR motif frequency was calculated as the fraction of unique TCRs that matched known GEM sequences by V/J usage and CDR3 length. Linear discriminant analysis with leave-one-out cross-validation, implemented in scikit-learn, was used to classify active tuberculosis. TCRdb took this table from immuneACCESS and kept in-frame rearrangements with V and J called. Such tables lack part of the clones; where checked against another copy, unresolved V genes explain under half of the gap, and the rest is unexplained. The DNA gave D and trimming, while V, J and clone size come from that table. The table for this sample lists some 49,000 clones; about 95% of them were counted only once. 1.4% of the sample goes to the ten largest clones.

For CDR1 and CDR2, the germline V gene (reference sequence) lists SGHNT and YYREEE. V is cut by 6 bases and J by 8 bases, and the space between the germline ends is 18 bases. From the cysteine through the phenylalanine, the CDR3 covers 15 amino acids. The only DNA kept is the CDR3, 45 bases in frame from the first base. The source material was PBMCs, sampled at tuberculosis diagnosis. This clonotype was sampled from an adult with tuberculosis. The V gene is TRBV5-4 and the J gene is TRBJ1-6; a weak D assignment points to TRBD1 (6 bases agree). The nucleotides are TGTGCCAGCACCGTTTCGAACAGGGCGGATTCACCCCTCCACTTT. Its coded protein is CASTVSNRADSPLHF.